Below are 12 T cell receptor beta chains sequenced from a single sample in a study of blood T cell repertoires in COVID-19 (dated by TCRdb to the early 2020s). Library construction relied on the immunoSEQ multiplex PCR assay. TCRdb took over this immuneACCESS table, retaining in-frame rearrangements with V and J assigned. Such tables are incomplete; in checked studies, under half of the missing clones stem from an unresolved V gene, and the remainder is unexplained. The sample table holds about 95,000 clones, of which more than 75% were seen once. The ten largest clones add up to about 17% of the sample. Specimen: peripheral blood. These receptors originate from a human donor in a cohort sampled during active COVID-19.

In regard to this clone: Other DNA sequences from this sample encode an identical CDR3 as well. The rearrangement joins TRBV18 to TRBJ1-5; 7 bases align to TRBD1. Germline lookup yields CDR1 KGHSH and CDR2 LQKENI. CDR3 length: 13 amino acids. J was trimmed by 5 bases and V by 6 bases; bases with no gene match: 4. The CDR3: CASSPTGDQPQHF. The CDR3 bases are TGTGCCAGCTCCCCTACAGGGGATCAGCCCCAGCATTTT.

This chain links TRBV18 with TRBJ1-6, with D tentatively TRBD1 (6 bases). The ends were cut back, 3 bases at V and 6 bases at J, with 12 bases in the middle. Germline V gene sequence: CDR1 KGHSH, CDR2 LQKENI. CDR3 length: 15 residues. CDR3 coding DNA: TGTGCCAGCTCACCCCCGGGAGGGGGTAATTCACCCCTCCACTTT. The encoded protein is CASSPPGGGNSPLHF.

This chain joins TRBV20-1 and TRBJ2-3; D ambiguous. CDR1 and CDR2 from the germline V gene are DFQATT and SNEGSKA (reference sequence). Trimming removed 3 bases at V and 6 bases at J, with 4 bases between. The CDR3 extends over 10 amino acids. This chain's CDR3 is CSASGDTQYF. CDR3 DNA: TGCAGTGCTAGCGGGGATACGCAGTATTTT.

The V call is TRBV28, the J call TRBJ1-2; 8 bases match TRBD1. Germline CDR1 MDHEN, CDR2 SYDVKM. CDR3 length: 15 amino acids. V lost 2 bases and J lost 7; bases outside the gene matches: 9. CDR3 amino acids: CASSLEAQGAPGYTF. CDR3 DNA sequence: TGTGCCAGCAGTTTAGAGGCCCAGGGGGCCCCTGGCTACACCTTC.

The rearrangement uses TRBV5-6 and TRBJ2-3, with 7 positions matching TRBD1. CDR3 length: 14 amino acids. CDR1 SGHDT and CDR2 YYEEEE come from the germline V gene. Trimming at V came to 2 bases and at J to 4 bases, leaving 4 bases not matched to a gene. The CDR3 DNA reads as TGTGCCAGCAGCTTAGGGGGCGAGCCAGATACGCAGTATTTT. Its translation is CASSLGGEPDTQYF.

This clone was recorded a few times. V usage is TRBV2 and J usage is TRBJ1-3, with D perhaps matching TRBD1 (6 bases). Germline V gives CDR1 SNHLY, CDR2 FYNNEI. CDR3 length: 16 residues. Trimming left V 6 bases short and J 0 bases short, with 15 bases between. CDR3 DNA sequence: TGTGCCAGCAGAAGAGGGAGGGGGGGCTCTGGAAACACCATATATTTT. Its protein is CASRRGRGGSGNTIYF.

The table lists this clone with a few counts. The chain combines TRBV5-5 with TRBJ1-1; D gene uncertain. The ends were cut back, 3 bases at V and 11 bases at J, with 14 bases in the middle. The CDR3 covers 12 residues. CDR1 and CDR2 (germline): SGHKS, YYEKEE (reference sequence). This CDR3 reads CASSSILGGAFF. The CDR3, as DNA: TGTGCCAGCAGCTCAATTCTTGGAGGGGCTTTCTTT.

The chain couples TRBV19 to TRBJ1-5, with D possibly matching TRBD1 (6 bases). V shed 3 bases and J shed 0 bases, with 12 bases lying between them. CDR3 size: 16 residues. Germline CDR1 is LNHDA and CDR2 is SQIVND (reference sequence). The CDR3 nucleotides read TGTGCCAGTAGTATTAGGGACACCTATAGCAATCAGCCCCAGCATTTT. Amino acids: CASSIRDTYSNQPQHF. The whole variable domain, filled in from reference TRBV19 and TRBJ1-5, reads DGGITQSPKYLFRKEGQNVTLSCEQNLNHDAMYWYRQDPGQGLRLIYYSQIVNDFQKGDIAEGYSVSREKKESFPLTVTSAQKNPTAFYLCASSIRDTYSNQPQHFGDGTRLSIL.

This CDR3 is CASSPLTDRRVETQYF. The CDR3, as DNA: TGTGCCAGCTCACCACTTACCGACCGGAGGGTTGAGACCCAGTACTTC. The rearrangement links TRBV18 to TRBJ2-5; possible D gene TRBD2, 6 bases. CDR3 size: 16 residues. Germline V lookup: CDR1 KGHSH, CDR2 LQKENI. V lost 1 base, J lost 5 bases, and 17 bases lay in between.

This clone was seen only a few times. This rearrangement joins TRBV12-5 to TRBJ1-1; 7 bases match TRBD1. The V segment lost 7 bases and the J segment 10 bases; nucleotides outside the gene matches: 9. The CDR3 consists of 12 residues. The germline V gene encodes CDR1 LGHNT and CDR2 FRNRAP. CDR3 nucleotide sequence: TGTGCTAGTGCCCTCCAGACAGGGTTAGCTTTCTTT. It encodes CASALQTGLAFF.

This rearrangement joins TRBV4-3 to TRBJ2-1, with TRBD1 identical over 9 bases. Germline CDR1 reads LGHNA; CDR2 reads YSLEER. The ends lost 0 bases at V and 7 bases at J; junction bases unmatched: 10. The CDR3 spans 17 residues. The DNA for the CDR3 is TGCGCCAGCAGCCAAGAGCTGCCGGGACAGGGCGGGAATGAGCAGTTCTTC. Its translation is CASSQELPGQGGNEQFF.

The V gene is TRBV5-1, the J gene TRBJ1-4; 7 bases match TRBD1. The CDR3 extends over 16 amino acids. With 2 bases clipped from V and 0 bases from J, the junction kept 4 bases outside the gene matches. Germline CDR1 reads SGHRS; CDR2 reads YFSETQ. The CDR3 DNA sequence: TGCGCCAGCAGCTTAGGACAGGTTGCAACTAATGAAAAACTGTTTTTT. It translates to CASSLGQVATNEKLFF. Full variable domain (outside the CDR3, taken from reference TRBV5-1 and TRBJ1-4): KAGVTQTPRYLIKTRGQQVTLSCSPISGHRSVSWYQQTPGQGLQFLFEYFSETQRNKGNFPGRFSGRQFSNSRSEMNVSTLELGDSALYLCASSLGQVATNEKLFFGSGTQLSVL.